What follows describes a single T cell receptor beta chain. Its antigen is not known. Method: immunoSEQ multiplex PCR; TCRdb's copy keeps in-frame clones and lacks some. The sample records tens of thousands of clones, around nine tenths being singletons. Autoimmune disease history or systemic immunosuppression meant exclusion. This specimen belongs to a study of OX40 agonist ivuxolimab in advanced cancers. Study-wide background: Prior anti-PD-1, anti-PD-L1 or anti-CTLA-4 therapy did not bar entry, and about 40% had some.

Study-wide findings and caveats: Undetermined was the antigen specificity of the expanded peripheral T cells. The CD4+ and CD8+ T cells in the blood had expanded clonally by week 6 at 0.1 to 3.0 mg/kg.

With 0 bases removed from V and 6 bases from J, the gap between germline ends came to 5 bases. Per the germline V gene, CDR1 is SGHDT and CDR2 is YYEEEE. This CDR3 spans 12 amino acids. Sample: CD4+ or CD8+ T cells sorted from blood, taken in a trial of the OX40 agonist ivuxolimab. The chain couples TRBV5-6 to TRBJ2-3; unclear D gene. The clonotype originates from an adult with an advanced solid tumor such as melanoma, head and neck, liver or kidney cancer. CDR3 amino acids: CASSLAVDTQYF. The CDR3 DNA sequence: TGTGCCAGCAGCTTGGCGGTCGATACGCAGTATTTT.